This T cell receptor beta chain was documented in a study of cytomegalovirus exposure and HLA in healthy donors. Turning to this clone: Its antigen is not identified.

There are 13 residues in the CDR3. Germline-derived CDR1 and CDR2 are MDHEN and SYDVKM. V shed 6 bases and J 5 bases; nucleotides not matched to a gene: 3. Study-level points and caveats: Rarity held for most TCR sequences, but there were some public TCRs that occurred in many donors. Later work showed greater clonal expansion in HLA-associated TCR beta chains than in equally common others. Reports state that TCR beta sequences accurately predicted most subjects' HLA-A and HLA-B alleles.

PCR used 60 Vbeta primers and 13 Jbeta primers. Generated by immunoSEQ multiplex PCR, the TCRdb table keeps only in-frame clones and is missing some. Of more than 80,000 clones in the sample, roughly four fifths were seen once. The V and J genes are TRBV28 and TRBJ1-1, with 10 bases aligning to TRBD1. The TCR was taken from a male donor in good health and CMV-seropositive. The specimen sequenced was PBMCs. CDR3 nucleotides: TGTGCCAGCAGACCGGGACAGGGGACTGAAGCTTTCTTT. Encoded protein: CASRPGQGTEAFF.